The present T cell receptor beta chain was sequenced within a study of blood T cell repertoires in COVID-19. About the study: PBMCs, B-cell-depleted T cells, or T cells provided the cDNA or gDNA that made up the material.

Original processing notes: Reference gene primer amplification gave nucleated cell count estimates. Generated by immunoSEQ multiplex PCR, the TCRdb table keeps only in-frame clones and is missing some. V and J calls and clone size are as listed in that table; D and trimming were resolved from the DNA. Among under 250,000 clones listed, 86% were seen once. Losses at the gene ends were 3 bases for V and 8 bases for J; bases not matched to a gene: 9. The germline CDR1 and CDR2 sequences are ENHRY and SYGVKD. This CDR3 contains 14 residues. The chain employs TRBV10-3 and TRBJ1-2, with 7 nucleotides matching TRBD1. This clonotype was obtained from an elderly man with acute or convalescent COVID-19. The sequenced sample consisted of peripheral blood. The chain's CDR3 is CAISEAGGLWGYTF. The CDR3, as DNA: TGTGCCATCAGTGAAGCAGGGGGTCTTTGGGGCTACACCTTC.